This is a list of T cell receptor beta chains from one sample in a study of T cell changes during pregnancy in multiple sclerosis. The protocol was immunoSEQ multiplex PCR, while the TCRdb copy is restricted to in-frame clones and leaves out a portion. Of around 81,000 clones in the sample, around nine tenths are singletons; the top ten hold 3.7%. The sample in question was peripheral blood, obtained after pregnancy. The receptors were gathered from a female donor in good health, enrolled as a control in a pregnancy study. The conserved cysteine and the conserved F or W are not part of the CDR3 here. The D gene is left open where the match is weak.

v_gene	len	d_gene	j_gene	CDR3aa
TRBV18	13	TRBD1	TRBJ2-7	ASSPMGQGQVEQY
TRBV9	15	-	TRBJ2-3	ASSVEGGRGSTDTQY
TRBV13	13	TRBD1	TRBJ2-7	ASRQTGTGIYEQY
TRBV4-2	14	-	TRBJ1-1	ASSWRGGSGGTEAF
TRBV2	13	TRBD1	TRBJ2-1	ASSPGTAARHEQF
TRBV6-4	12	TRBD1	TRBJ1-1	ASSDSGYGQAAF
TRBV5-4	14	TRBD1	TRBJ1-1	ASSRGTVIMNTEAF
TRBV7-2	12	-	TRBJ1-1	ASSLEGGTTEAF
TRBV2	13	-	TRBJ1-1	ASSPIDSTYTEAF
TRBV4-2	15	TRBD1	TRBJ1-1	ASSQSGRTGRATEAF
TRBV6-5	11	-	TRBJ1-2	ASSYSARGGYT
TRBV7-9	12	-	TRBJ2-2	ASSPARNTGELF
TRBV4-1	13	-	TRBJ2-1	ASSSNPTSYNEQF
TRBV6-4	12	TRBD2	TRBJ2-3	ASSDGGDTDTQY
TRBV7-3	11	-	TRBJ2-2	ASRPNRAGELF
TRBV6-1	11	-	TRBJ2-7	ASSVSLYEWQY
TRBV29-1	16	TRBD1	TRBJ1-1	SVDGLSFQGAGNTEAF
TRBV28	12	-	TRBJ1-2	ASRSTGRDYGYT
TRBV5-1	11	-	TRBJ2-2	ASRSGNTGELF
TRBV6-5	13	TRBD2	TRBJ2-3	ASSKLAGVVDTQY
TRBV27	16	TRBD2	TRBJ2-2	ASTPWQAGGANTGELF
TRBV27	15	-	TRBJ2-3	ASSFSRGAEGTDTQY
TRBV2	13	-	TRBJ1-3	ASSEWEGSGNTIY
TRBV6-1	13	TRBD1	TRBJ2-3	ASTQGTADTDTQY
TRBV6-5	13	TRBD2	TRBJ2-7	ASSYDRLAGGEQY
TRBV6-6	12	TRBD1	TRBJ2-7	ASSYGTATYEQY
TRBV5-5	14	TRBD1	TRBJ1-6	ASSPAGTGNRSPLH
TRBV7-9	13	TRBD1	TRBJ2-7	ASSFQDRSSYEQY
TRBV29-1	12	TRBD2	TRBJ2-1	SVGFQRGGNEQF
TRBV9	14	TRBD1	TRBJ1-6	ASSVAGTGNNSPLH
TRBV28	14	-	TRBJ2-2	ASEDWGLSNTGELF
TRBV28	13	TRBD1	TRBJ1-1	ASSLSGTGATEAF
TRBV2	11	-	TRBJ1-2	ASAGTYNYGYT
TRBV28	13	TRBD2	TRBJ2-7	ASNPGTSGSYEQY
TRBV30	13	TRBD2	TRBJ2-3	AWTGTSGRTDTQY
TRBV5-6	17	-	TRBJ1-6	ASTEGLSGATSYNSPLH